The subject of this entry is one T cell receptor (beta chain). Its antigen is not identified. This entry is derived from a study of T cell responses to AZD1222 COVID-19 vaccine. TCRdb's table, derived via immunoSEQ multiplex PCR, lists solely in-frame clones and lacks some. Among about 120,000 clones listed, 80% to 90% were seen once. The CDR3 is 13 amino acids. V dropped 4 bases and J dropped 2 bases, with 7 bases sitting between them. Germline V gene lookup returns CDR1 SGHTA and CDR2 FQGNSA. Findings and limits, study-wide: Baseline seropositives among AZD1222 recipients totaled only 5 to 7.

The chain joins TRBV7-2 to TRBJ2-3; no firm D call. The material was peripheral blood, obtained on day 0 of AZD1222 vaccination. This receptor was obtained from an adult in good health. In DNA form, the CDR3 reads TGTGCCAGCAGCTGGGCTACCACAGATACGCAGTATTTT. This translates into CASSWATTDTQYF.